A single sample is the source of the 24 T cell receptor beta chains below, sequenced in a study of CD8 T cells in ankylosing spondylitis. No antigen has been assigned to these receptors. Each CDR3 protein gets one entry after TCRdb re-called the 5' RACE reads with MiXCR. The sample contains 450,000 to 550,000 distinct CDR3 sequences, less than 6% of which appear only once. Study-wide results and limits: In ankylosing spondylitis blood, a motif of about eight highly homologous TCR beta variants appeared characteristic.

Sequencing was performed on blood, either unsorted or a sorted T cell fraction (not recorded which). Receptor source: a male donor with ankylosing spondylitis.

For this clonotype: This sequence may be a read error, since a much larger clone differs from it by one base. V is TRBV12-3 or TRBV12-4 and J is TRBJ1-2; 7 bases match TRBD1. V gave up 7 bases and J gave up 7 bases; unmatched junction bases: 9. The CDR3 has 13 amino acids. The CDR3 sequence is CASTTTGLSGYTF. CDR3 DNA sequence: TGTGCCAGCACTACGACAGGGTTATCTGGCTACACCTTC.

This clonotype has a count of ten or more. The rearrangement uses TRBV15 and TRBJ2-1, with D possibly matching TRBD1 (6 bases). The CDR3 totals 11 residues. Germline loops: CDR1 LNHNV, CDR2 YYDKDF (reference sequence). Trimming shortened V by 0 bases and J by 12 bases, and 6 bases separated the two germline ends. CDR3 DNA sequence: TGTGCCACCAGCAGAGAAGGGGGGCAGTTCTTC. It codes for CATSREGGQFF.

This clonotype was seen ten or more times. The chain joins TRBV12-3 or TRBV12-4 to TRBJ2-5; D uncertain. Trimming took 3 bases from V and 0 from J, leaving 5 bases between them. This CDR3 is 13 amino acids long. This CDR3 reads CASSFFYQETQYF. The DNA for the CDR3 is TGTGCCAGCAGTTTTTTCTACCAAGAGACCCAGTACTTC.

This clonotype appeared many times. V and J are TRBV18 and TRBJ2-3; 7 bases agree with TRBD2. The CDR3 length is 17 residues. From germline, CDR1 is KGHSH and CDR2 LQKENI. Trimming took 2 bases from V and 0 from J; bases not matched to a gene: 8. The CDR3: CASSPLPSGRSTDTQYF. The CDR3 region has the DNA TGTGCCAGCTCACCATTGCCTAGCGGAAGGAGCACAGATACGCAGTATTTT.

The genes are TRBV7-9 and TRBJ2-4; 10 bases line up with TRBD1. J gave up 1 base and V 4 bases, and 4 bases lay outside the gene matches. This CDR3 has 16 residues. CDR1 and CDR2 (germline): SEHNR, FQNEAQ (reference sequence). CDR3 nucleotides: TGTGCCAGCAGCTCAGGACAGGGGGTGGCCAAAAACATTCAGTACTTC. Its protein product is CASSSGQGVAKNIQYF.

This clonotype came up many times. The chain combines TRBV18 with TRBJ2-7; 10 bases match TRBD1. V lost 4 bases, J lost 5 bases, and 8 bases stayed unmatched. This CDR3 spans 15 amino acids. Germline CDR1 is KGHSH and CDR2 is LQKENI. CDR3 amino acids: CASSQTPGTGDEQYF. In nucleotides, the CDR3 is TGTGCCAGCTCACAGACCCCCGGGACAGGGGACGAGCAGTACTTC.

This clonotype was found many times. The chain is built from TRBV20-1 and TRBJ1-1, with a tentative D call TRBD1 (5 bases). Germline lookup yields CDR1 DFQATT and CDR2 SNEGSKA (reference sequence). CDR3 size: 15 residues. The V gene lost 0 bases and the J gene lost 1 base, with 12 bases spanning the gap. CDR3 region: CSARDAEGTNTEAFF. The CDR3, as DNA: TGCAGTGCTAGAGACGCGGAAGGGACGAACACTGAAGCTTTCTTT.

This clonotype showed up many times. The V gene is TRBV10-3, the J gene TRBJ2-1; 7 positions match TRBD2. The germline V gene encodes CDR1 ENHRY and CDR2 SYGVKD. V trimming: 2 bases; J trimming: 0 bases; junction bases outside the gene matches: 4. CDR3 length equals 16 residues. CDR3 bases: TGTGCCATCAGTGAGGTGGGGGGGGGCTCCTACAATGAGCAGTTCTTC. Encoded protein: CAISEVGGGSYNEQFF.

This clonotype showed up just a few times. The chain joins TRBV7-9 to TRBJ1-1; D gene uncertain. In germline, CDR1 is SEHNR, CDR2 FQNEAQ (reference sequence). V lost 5 bases, J lost 4 bases, and 8 bases lay in between. This CDR3 spans 12 amino acids. The CDR3 DNA reads as TGTGCCAGCAGCCGGACGCCCACTGAAGCTTTCTTT. This codes for CASSRTPTEAFF.

This chain links TRBV15 with TRBJ2-2; TRBD2 agrees at 12 bases. Losses at the gene ends were 0 bases for V and 6 bases for J; bases not matched to a gene: 5. The CDR3 extends over 17 amino acids. In germline, CDR1 is LNHNV, CDR2 YYDKDF (reference sequence). The CDR3 spells CATSRDKRLAGAGELFF. The CDR3 DNA reads as TGTGCCACCAGCAGAGATAAGCGACTAGCGGGAGCCGGGGAGCTGTTTTTT.

This clonotype was counted many times. V is TRBV12-3 or TRBV12-4 and J is TRBJ2-5; 8 bases map to TRBD2. Trimming cost V 3 bases and J 4 bases; bases outside gene matches: 10. The CDR3 extends over 16 amino acids. CDR3 coding DNA: TGTGCCAGCAGTTTTTTAGCGGGGTTGGAAATAGAGACCCAGTACTTC. Translated: CASSFLAGLEIETQYF.

This clonotype was counted at least ten times. The rearrangement links TRBV20-1 to TRBJ2-5; perhaps TRBD2 as D (5 bases). From germline, CDR1 is DFQATT and CDR2 SNEGSKA (reference sequence). CDR3 length equals 14 residues. With 0 bases removed from V and 5 bases from J, the gap between germline ends came to 13 bases. CDR3 DNA: TGCAGTGCTAGAGATGTGGGAGTCGGGGAGACCCAGTACTTC. Amino acids: CSARDVGVGETQYF.

In its sample, this clonotype was seen many times. The chain joins TRBV24-1 to TRBJ2-1; 13 bases are shared with TRBD2. The CDR3 runs 16 residues. Unmatched junction bases numbered 3, after V lost 4 bases and J lost 4 bases. Germline CDR1 KGHDR, CDR2 SFDVKD. The CDR3 region has the DNA TGTGCCACCAGTGACTCGGGACTAGCGGGGTACAATGAGCAGTTCTTC. This translates into CATSDSGLAGYNEQFF.

At least ten counts were recorded for this clonotype. The chain is built from TRBV20-1 and TRBJ2-3, with 9 bases identical to TRBD1. The CDR3 runs 14 residues. The germline V gene encodes CDR1 DFQATT and CDR2 SNEGSKA (reference sequence). V lost 6 bases and J lost 4; bases outside the gene matches: 8. The CDR3 reads CSASGTGPPDTQYF. The CDR3, as DNA: TGCAGTGCGTCCGGGACAGGGCCGCCAGATACGCAGTATTTT.

This clonotype was detected many times. Written as DNA, the CDR3 is TGTGCCAGCAGCCCCTTTGGACAGGACATCCTCTCTGGAAACACCATATATTTT. Its protein product is CASSPFGQDILSGNTIYF. J is TRBJ1-3 and V is TRBV25-1, with TRBD1 matching 7 bases. The germline V gene encodes CDR1 MGHDK and CDR2 SYGVNS. Trimming took 6 bases from V and 0 from J; bases not matched to a gene: 14. This CDR3 comprises 18 residues. The full variable domain, completed using reference TRBV25-1 and TRBJ1-3, is EADIYQTPRYLVIGTGKKITLECSQTMGHDKMYWYQQDPGMELHLIHYSYGVNSTEKGDLSSESTVSRIRTEHFPLTLESARPSHTSQYLCASSPFGQDILSGNTIYFGEGSWLTVV.

This clonotype was detected many times. This chain joins TRBV29-1 and TRBJ1-2, with D uncertain. CDR3 size: 11 residues. CDR1 and CDR2 (germline): SQVTM, ANQGSEA. V shed 6 bases and J shed 2 bases, with 7 bases lying between them. This CDR3 is CSVGYNYGYTF. In DNA, the CDR3 is TGCAGCGTGGGGTACAACTATGGCTACACCTTC.

A few counts support this clonotype. The V and J genes are TRBV20-1 and TRBJ1-5; D call uncertain. Germline V gene data show CDR1 as DFQATT and CDR2 as SNEGSKA (reference sequence). The CDR3 loop spans 14 amino acids. V was pared by 3 bases and J by 7 bases, with 16 bases between. The CDR3 loop is CSARNERGGQPQHF. In DNA, the CDR3 is TGCAGTGCTAGGAACGAGCGGGGAGGCCAGCCCCAGCATTTT.

This clonotype came up many times. The genes are TRBV5-1 and TRBJ1-5, with D unresolved. Germline CDR1 and CDR2: SGHRS and YFSETQ. This CDR3 is 14 amino acids long. V was shortened by 0 bases and J by 4 bases, with 8 bases between the two germline ends. The CDR3 loop is CASSLGPGNQPQHF. The CDR3 nucleotides are TGCGCCAGCAGCTTGGGGCCCGGTAATCAGCCCCAGCATTTT. Full variable domain (outside the CDR3, taken from reference TRBV5-1 and TRBJ1-5): KAGVTQTPRYLIKTRGQQVTLSCSPISGHRSVSWYQQTPGQGLQFLFEYFSETQRNKGNFPGRFSGRQFSNSRSEMNVSTLELGDSALYLCASSLGPGNQPQHFGDGTRLSIL.

This clonotype was observed at least ten times. This rearrangement joins TRBV5-1 to TRBJ2-1; D possibly corresponds to TRBD2 (6 bases). Germline lookup yields CDR1 SGHRS and CDR2 YFSETQ. CDR3 length equals 14 residues. Trimming stripped 4 bases from V and 4 bases from J, with 12 bases between. CDR3 bases: TGCGCCAGCAGCGGCGGGATACCTTACAATGAGCAGTTCTTC. This encodes CASSGGIPYNEQFF.

Many counts were recorded for this clonotype. The chain uses TRBV12-3 or TRBV12-4 and TRBJ2-3; D gene ambiguous. V was clipped by 0 bases and J by 8 bases, with 12 bases between them. This CDR3 is built from 14 residues. The CDR3 reads CASSLASTVGTQYF. The CDR3 bases are TGTGCCAGCAGTTTAGCTAGTACAGTGGGTACGCAGTATTTT.

Only a few counts were recorded for this clonotype. This sequence joins TRBV28 and TRBJ1-5; D is unclear. V was clipped by 0 bases and J by 8 bases, with 17 bases between them. CDR1 is MDHEN, CDR2 SYDVKM, per germline. This CDR3 has 16 amino acids. CDR3 amino acids: CASSLWSGRVIKPQHF. The CDR3 DNA is TGTGCCAGCAGTTTATGGTCAGGCCGTGTAATCAAGCCCCAGCATTTT.

This clonotype was detected ten times or more. V and J are TRBV5-1 and TRBJ2-1; 8 bases are a match to TRBD2. CDR1 is SGHRS, CDR2 YFSETQ, per germline. The CDR3 covers 15 residues. Trimming cost V 2 bases and J 7 bases; bases outside gene matches: 8. The chain's CDR3 is CASSFTSGVGNEQFF. The CDR3 DNA sequence: TGCGCCAGCAGCTTTACTAGCGGAGTTGGTAATGAGCAGTTCTTC.

This clonotype was seen many times. The chain is built from TRBV29-1 and TRBJ1-1; D ambiguous. V was clipped by 3 bases and J by 5 bases, with 13 bases between them. This CDR3 comprises 13 residues. CDR1 SQVTM and CDR2 ANQGSEA come from the germline V gene. CDR3 protein: CSVEGRGRTEAFF. The CDR3 coding sequence is TGCAGCGTTGAGGGCCGCGGGAGAACTGAAGCTTTCTTT.

This clonotype was seen many times. One junction end disagrees with the germline gene, perhaps due to a read error. This chain connects TRBV7-8 to TRBJ2-1; D uncertain. The CDR3 runs to 13 residues. Looked up from germline, CDR1 is SGHVS and CDR2 is FQNEAQ. The CDR3 DNA is TGTGCCAGCACCTTAGGGAACTACAATGAGCAGTTCTTC. Translated, it gives CASTLGNYNEQFF.